This entry lists 9 T cell receptor beta chains sequenced from one sample in a study of OX40 agonist ivuxolimab in advanced cancers. Some clones are missing from TCRdb's copy, which holds only in-frame ones; the method was immunoSEQ multiplex PCR. The profile shows roughly 120,000 clones, 85% to 95% of them singletons. The input for sequencing was CD4+ or CD8+ T cells sorted from blood, taken in a trial of the OX40 agonist ivuxolimab. These receptors came from an adult with an advanced solid tumor such as melanoma, head and neck, liver or kidney cancer.

This chain joins TRBV28 and TRBJ2-3; TRBD2 agrees at 12 bases. The junction had 7 bases not matched to a gene; V was cut back by 3 bases and J by 0 bases. In germline, CDR1 is MDHEN, CDR2 SYDVKM. There are 18 residues in the CDR3. CDR3 sequence: CASSFSGLAGPSTDTQYF. The CDR3 DNA reads TGTGCCAGCAGTTTCTCCGGACTAGCGGGACCTAGCACAGATACGCAGTATTTT.

This chain joins TRBV18 and TRBJ2-5, with D perhaps TRBD1 (5 bases). Per the germline V gene, CDR1 is KGHSH and CDR2 is LQKENI. The CDR3 extends over 12 amino acids. V gave up 4 bases and J gave up 2 bases, with 5 bases separating them. The CDR3 region is CASSQGQETQYF. CDR3 in DNA: TGTGCCAGCTCACAGGGGCAAGAGACCCAGTACTTC.

This clone was recorded once. V and J are TRBV2 and TRBJ1-4; no firm D call. The CDR3 spans 14 residues. In germline, CDR1 is SNHLY, CDR2 FYNNEI. Trimming stripped 5 bases from V and 0 bases from J, with 7 bases between. As DNA, the CDR3 is TGTGCCAGCAGTATTACTACAACTAATGAAAAACTGTTTTTT. Its protein product is CASSITTTNEKLFF. Drawing the rest from reference TRBV2 and TRBJ1-4, the complete variable domain is EPEVTQTPSHQVTQMGQEVILRCVPISNHLYFYWYRQILGQKVEFLVSFYNNEISEKSEIFDDQFSVERPDGSNFTLKIRSTKLEDSAMYFCASSITTTNEKLFFGSGTQLSVL.

V is TRBV10-3 and J is TRBJ1-4; D is unclear. CDR1 and CDR2 (germline): ENHRY, SYGVKD. Trimming took off 4 bases at V and 7 bases at J, with 7 bases between the two ends. The CDR3 has 12 residues. CDR3 loop: CAISVTGEKLFF. As DNA, the CDR3 is TGTGCCATCAGTGTTACGGGTGAAAAACTGTTTTTT.

The V call is TRBV7-2, the J call TRBJ2-5; D is undetermined. The V end was cut by 1 base, the J end by 3 bases, with 9 bases between. The CDR3 is 14 amino acids. The germline CDR1 and CDR2 sequences are SGHTA and FQGNSA. CDR3 bases: TGTGCCAGCAGCTTAGAAGGTATGAAAGAGACCCAGTACTTC. This encodes CASSLEGMKETQYF.

This clone was detected once. The chain is built from TRBV6-1 and TRBJ1-1, with a possible D match to TRBD1 (6 bases). The CDR3 is 13 amino acids. V lost 3 bases, J lost 7 bases, and 12 bases lay in between. Germline CDR1 MNHNS, CDR2 SASEGT. CDR3 sequence (DNA): TGTGCCAGCAGTGATACAGGGTTCGATGAAGCTTTCTTT. Translation: CASSDTGFDEAFF.

The chain joins TRBV11-2 to TRBJ1-3; D gene uncertain. Germline CDR1 and CDR2: SGHAT and FQNNGV. The V gene lost 7 bases and the J gene lost 0 bases, with 16 bases spanning the gap. This CDR3 region has 16 residues. The chain's CDR3 is CASNTLGSGSGNTIYF. Here the CDR3 DNA reads TGTGCCAGCAACACCCTGGGATCCGGCTCTGGAAACACCATATATTTT. The full variable domain, rest sourced from reference TRBV11-2 and TRBJ1-3, is EAGVAQSPRYKIIEKRQSVAFWCNPISGHATLYWYQQILGQGPKLLIQFQNNGVVDDSQLPKDRFSAERLKGVDSTLKIQPAKLEDSAVYLCASNTLGSGSGNTIYFGEGSWLTVV.

The chain couples TRBV7-3 to TRBJ1-6; D gene ambiguous. Deletions cut 5 bases from V and 12 bases from J, with 14 bases between. Per the germline V gene, CDR1 is SGHTA and CDR2 is FQGTGA. The CDR3 extends over 13 amino acids. The CDR3 DNA sequence: TGTGCCAGCAGCCTACAGAAGTGGGGACCCCTCCACTTT. Protein sequence: CASSLQKWGPLHF.

The chain is built from TRBV27 and TRBJ2-7; possible D gene TRBD2, 6 bases. The CDR3 consists of 16 residues. V lost 5 bases to trimming and J lost 7 bases, with 24 bases between them. Looked up from germline, CDR1 is MNHEY and CDR2 is SMNVEV (reference sequence). The CDR3 loop is CASSPRARDPWGEQYF. As DNA, the CDR3 is TGTGCCAGCAGTCCCCGGGCGCGGGATCCCTGGGGGGAGCAGTACTTC.